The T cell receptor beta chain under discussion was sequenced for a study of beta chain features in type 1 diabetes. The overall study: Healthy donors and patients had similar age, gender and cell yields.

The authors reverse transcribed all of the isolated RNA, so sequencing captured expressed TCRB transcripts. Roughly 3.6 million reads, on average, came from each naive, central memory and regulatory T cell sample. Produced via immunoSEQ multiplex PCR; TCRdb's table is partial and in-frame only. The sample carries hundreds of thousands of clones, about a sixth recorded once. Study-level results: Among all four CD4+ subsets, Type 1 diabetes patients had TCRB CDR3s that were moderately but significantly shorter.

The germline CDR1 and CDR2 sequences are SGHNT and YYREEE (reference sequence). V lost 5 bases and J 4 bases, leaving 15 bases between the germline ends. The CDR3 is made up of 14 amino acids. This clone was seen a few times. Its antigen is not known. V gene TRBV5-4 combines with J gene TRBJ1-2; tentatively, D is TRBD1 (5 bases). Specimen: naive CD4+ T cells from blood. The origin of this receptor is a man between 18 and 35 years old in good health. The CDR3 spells CASRAPGRIYGYTF. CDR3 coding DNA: TGTGCCAGCAGGGCTCCGGGACGGATCTATGGCTACACCTTC.